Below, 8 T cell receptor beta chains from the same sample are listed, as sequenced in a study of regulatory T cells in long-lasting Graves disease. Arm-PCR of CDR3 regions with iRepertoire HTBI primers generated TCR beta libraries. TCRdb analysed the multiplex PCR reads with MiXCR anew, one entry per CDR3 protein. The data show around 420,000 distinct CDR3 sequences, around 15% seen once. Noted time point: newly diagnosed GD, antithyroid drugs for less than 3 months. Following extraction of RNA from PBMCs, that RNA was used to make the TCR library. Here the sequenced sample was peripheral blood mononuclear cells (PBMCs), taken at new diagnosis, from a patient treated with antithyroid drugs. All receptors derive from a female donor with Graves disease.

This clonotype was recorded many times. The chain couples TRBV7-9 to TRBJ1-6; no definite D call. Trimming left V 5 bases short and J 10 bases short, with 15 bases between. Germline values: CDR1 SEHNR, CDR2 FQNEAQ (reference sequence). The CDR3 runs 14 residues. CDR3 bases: TGTGCCAGCAGCGCAAGTTCCATGGACTCACCCCTCCACTTT. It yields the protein CASSASSMDSPLHF.

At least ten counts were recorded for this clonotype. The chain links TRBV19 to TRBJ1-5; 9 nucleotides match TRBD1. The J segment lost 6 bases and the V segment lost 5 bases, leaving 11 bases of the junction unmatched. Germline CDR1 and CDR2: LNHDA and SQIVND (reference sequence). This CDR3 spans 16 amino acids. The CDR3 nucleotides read TGTGCCAGTAGTCCGAGTCCTACAGGGGGCGGTCAGCCCCAGCATTTT. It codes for CASSPSPTGGGQPQHF.

The CDR3 bases are TGTGCCAGCTCGGAGTGGCGGCCTTACTCCTCAACTAATGAAAAACTGTTTTTT. This sequence encodes CASSEWRPYSSTNEKLFF. The chain uses TRBV7-3 and TRBJ1-4; D unresolved. Deletions cut 8 bases from V and 0 bases from J, with 22 bases between. The CDR3 covers 18 residues. Germline lookup yields CDR1 SGHTA and CDR2 FQGTGA.

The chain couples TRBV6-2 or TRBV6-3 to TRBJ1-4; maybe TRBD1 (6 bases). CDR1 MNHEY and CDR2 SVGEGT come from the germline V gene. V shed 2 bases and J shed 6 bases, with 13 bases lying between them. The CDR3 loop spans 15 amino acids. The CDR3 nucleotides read TGTGCCAGCAGTTACGCCGGGGGGCGGGATGAAAAACTGTTTTTT. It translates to CASSYAGGRDEKLFF.

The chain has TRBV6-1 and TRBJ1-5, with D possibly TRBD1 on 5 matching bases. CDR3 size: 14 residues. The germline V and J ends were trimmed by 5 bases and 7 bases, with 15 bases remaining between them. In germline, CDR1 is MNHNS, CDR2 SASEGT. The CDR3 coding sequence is TGTGCCAGCAGTCTAAGGGGTATCGGGCAGCCCCAGCATTTT. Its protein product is CASSLRGIGQPQHF.

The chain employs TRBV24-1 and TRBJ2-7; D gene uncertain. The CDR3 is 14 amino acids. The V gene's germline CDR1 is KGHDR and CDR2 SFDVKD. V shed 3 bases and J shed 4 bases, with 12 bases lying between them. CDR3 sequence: CATSDPQQAYEQYF. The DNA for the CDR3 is TGTGCCACCAGTGATCCGCAGCAGGCGTACGAGCAGTACTTC.

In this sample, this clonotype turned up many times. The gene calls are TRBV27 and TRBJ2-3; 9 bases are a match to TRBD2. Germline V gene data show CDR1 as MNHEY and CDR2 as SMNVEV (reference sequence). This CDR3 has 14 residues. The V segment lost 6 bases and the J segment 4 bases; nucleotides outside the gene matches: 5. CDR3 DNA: TGTGCCAGCAGGAAAGCGGGAGGTTCAGATACGCAGTATTTT. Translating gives CASRKAGGSDTQYF.

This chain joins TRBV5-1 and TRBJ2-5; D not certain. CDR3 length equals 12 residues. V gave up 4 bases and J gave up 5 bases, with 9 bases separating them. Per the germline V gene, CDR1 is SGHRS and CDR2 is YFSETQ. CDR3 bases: TGCGCCAGCAGCCCGGACGGGGAGACCCAGTACTTC. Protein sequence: CASSPDGETQYF.